This T cell receptor (beta chain) was observed in a study of blood T cell repertoires in COVID-19. Generated by immunoSEQ multiplex PCR, the TCRdb table keeps only in-frame clones and is missing some. The sample lists 120,000 to 150,000 clones, about four fifths seen once, with roughly 4.4% in the top ten. Per germline, CDR1 LNHNV and CDR2 YYDKDF (reference sequence). V dropped 0 bases and J dropped 1 base, with 20 bases sitting between them. This CDR3 is built from 19 residues. The specimen was peripheral blood. The V and J genes are TRBV15 and TRBJ2-3; tentative D call: TRBD1 (5 bases). The source of this sequence is a human donor in a cohort sampled during active COVID-19. CDR3 nucleotides: TGTGCCACCAGCAGAGATAGGAGACAGATATATGTTGGCACAGATACGCAGTATTTT. Protein sequence: CATSRDRRQIYVGTDTQYF.